What follows are 32 T cell receptor beta chains derived from one specimen sequenced in a study of blood T cells in healthy people across ages. PCR was performed a second time for about 6 to 12 cycles using a sample-barcoded 5' primer and a J-beta primer mix. TCRdb called the 5' RACE reads again in MiXCR, with one record for every CDR3 protein. The table includes approximately 790,000 distinct CDR3 sequences, approximately 59% detected once. The sequencing input was blood. The receptor set was obtained from a man aged 25 to 40 in good health.

This clonotype was observed at least ten times. The chain uses TRBV7-9 and TRBJ2-4; D may be TRBD2 (5 bases). CDR3 length: 15 amino acids. Germline assignment: CDR1 SEHNR and CDR2 FQNEAQ (reference sequence). V was cut by 5 bases and J by 7 bases, with 18 bases left in between. Here the CDR3 reads CASSLPRRLGNIQYF. CDR3 nucleotides: TGTGCCAGCAGCCTGCCGAGGAGGCTGGGTAACATTCAGTACTTC.

The chain recombines TRBV4-3 with TRBJ1-2; D is uncertain. The germline CDR1 and CDR2 sequences are LGHNA and YSLEER. The CDR3 extends over 15 amino acids. With 0 bases removed from V and 4 bases from J, the gap between germline ends came to 12 bases. The CDR3 loop is CASSQDVGVSYGYTF. The CDR3 region has the DNA TGCGCCAGCAGCCAAGATGTCGGGGTTTCCTATGGCTACACCTTC.

The chain carries TRBV24-1 and TRBJ2-7; TRBD2 matches 12 bases. Germline loops: CDR1 KGHDR, CDR2 SFDVKD. The CDR3 consists of 16 residues. The V segment lost 3 bases and the J segment 1 base; nucleotides outside the gene matches: 3. CDR3 in amino acids: CATSDPLAGGSYEQYF. The CDR3 DNA is TGTGCCACCAGTGATCCACTAGCGGGGGGATCCTACGAGCAGTACTTC.

The chain couples TRBV6-5 to TRBJ1-1, with D unclear. Trimming left V 7 bases short and J 8 bases short, with 11 bases between. The CDR3 totals 11 residues. Germline CDR1 is MNHEY and CDR2 is SVGAGI. CDR3: CASTQGGEAFF. The CDR3 coding sequence is TGTGCCAGCACCCAAGGAGGGGAAGCTTTCTTT.

The V gene is TRBV7-9, the J gene TRBJ2-1, with TRBD2 identical over 16 bases. This CDR3 region has 17 residues. V was pared by 4 bases and J by 2 bases, with 2 bases of the junction left unmatched. Germline V lookup: CDR1 SEHNR, CDR2 FQNEAQ (reference sequence). CDR3 loop: CASSSGTSGGAYNEQFF. CDR3 nucleotides: TGTGCCAGCAGCTCCGGGACTAGCGGGGGGGCCTACAATGAGCAGTTCTTC.

The chain links TRBV20-1 to TRBJ2-7; no clear D. Germline V gives CDR1 DFQATT, CDR2 SNEGSKA (reference sequence). This CDR3 spans 13 amino acids. Trimming removed 6 bases from V and 4 bases from J, with 16 bases in between. The CDR3: CSARTESGYEQYF. The CDR3 DNA reads as TGCAGTGCAAGGACCGAGTCCGGGTACGAGCAGTACTTC.

The chain has TRBV20-1 and TRBJ2-1; TRBD2 aligns across 13 bases. After removal of 8 bases from V and 7 bases from J, the junction contained 5 bases not matched to a gene. This CDR3 contains 13 residues. Germline assignment: CDR1 DFQATT and CDR2 SNEGSKA (reference sequence). CDR3 nucleotide sequence: TGCAGTCGACTAGCGGGGGGACCGAATGAGCAGTTCTTC. Protein sequence: CSRLAGGPNEQFF.

The chain carries TRBV29-1 and TRBJ1-2, with a possible D match to TRBD1 (5 bases). V dropped 6 bases and J dropped 4 bases, with 18 bases sitting between them. This CDR3 is 14 amino acids long. Germline V gene sequence: CDR1 SQVTM, CDR2 ANQGSEA. CDR3 sequence: CSVVPHGAGYGYTF. The CDR3 nucleotides read TGCAGCGTCGTCCCACACGGGGCGGGCTATGGCTACACCTTC.

The chain links TRBV10-3 to TRBJ2-5, with TRBD2 matching over 11 bases. The J call may be in error: the DNA end matches TRBJ2-7 better. This CDR3 spans 14 amino acids. Germline CDR1 reads ENHRY; CDR2 reads SYGVKD. The CDR3 here is CATTSGGYSYEQYF. CDR3 bases: TGTGCCACCACTAGCGGGGGTTACTCCTACGAGCAGTACTTC.

This clonotype was observed a handful of times. V gene TRBV7-2 combines with J gene TRBJ2-5; 14 nucleotides agree with TRBD2. J gave up 2 bases and V 4 bases, and 6 bases lay outside the gene matches. Germline assignment: CDR1 SGHTA and CDR2 FQGNSA. The CDR3 runs 17 residues. The CDR3 DNA sequence: TGTGCCAGCAGCTCCGGGACTAGCGGGGGAAAACAAGAGACCCAGTACTTC. Amino acids: CASSSGTSGGKQETQYF.

Worth noting for this clonotype: The junction departs from germline at one end; a sequencing error may be responsible. The chain is built from TRBV7-3 and TRBJ1-1, with D unresolved. This CDR3 is 13 amino acids long. Germline V gene sequence: CDR1 SGHTA, CDR2 FQGTGA. Here the CDR3 DNA reads TGTGCCAGCAGCAAAACTAGGATTTCTGAAACTTTCTTT. It is translated as CASSKTRISETFF.

This sequence joins TRBV29-1 and TRBJ1-2; D is unresolved. The V gene's germline CDR1 is SQVTM and CDR2 ANQGSEA. Trimming left V 3 bases short and J 0 bases short, with 14 bases between. This CDR3 contains 15 residues. Written as DNA, the CDR3 is TGCAGCGTTGATTTCGTCGACGGCGCTAACTATGGCTACACCTTC. Its protein product is CSVDFVDGANYGYTF.

V usage is TRBV2 and J usage is TRBJ1-4; the D is unclear. This CDR3 spans 16 amino acids. Germline V lookup: CDR1 SNHLY, CDR2 FYNNEI. Trimming stripped 6 bases from V and 0 bases from J, with 14 bases between. The CDR3 here is CASSPYRFATNEKLFF. As DNA, the CDR3 is TGTGCCAGCAGCCCGTATCGTTTCGCAACTAATGAAAAACTGTTTTTT.

As DNA, the CDR3 is TGTGCCAGCAGTTTCGGGACAGGGGGGAACACTGAAGCTTTCTTT. It is translated as CASSFGTGGNTEAFF. The chain joins TRBV12-3 or TRBV12-4 to TRBJ1-1; TRBD1 matches 11 bases. Losses at the gene ends were 3 bases for V and 1 base for J; bases not matched to a gene: 1. This CDR3 contains 15 residues.

This rearrangement joins TRBV16 to TRBJ2-1; TRBD2 agrees at 7 bases. Per germline, CDR1 KGHSY and CDR2 FQNENV. With V trimmed by 5 bases and J by 7 bases, 5 bases remained unmatched. The CDR3 length is 13 residues. CDR3: CASSGDYRNEQFF. CDR3 nucleotide sequence: TGTGCCAGCAGCGGGGACTATAGAAATGAGCAGTTCTTC.

A note on this clonotype: At one of its ends the junction is not consistent with the germline gene, which may arise from a read error. The rearrangement uses TRBV11-3 and TRBJ1-5, with TRBD1 as a possible D gene (6 bases). CDR3 length: 20 amino acids. CDR1 SGHNT and CDR2 YENEEA come from the germline V gene. DNA of the CDR3: TGTACCAGCAGCCATGGCTGCAGGGGAGGTGAAGGGTATAGCAATCAGCCCCAGCATTTT. Amino acids: CTSSHGCRGGEGYSNQPQHF.

A word on this clonotype: The junction does not match germline at one end; this may be a read error. The V call is TRBV20-1, the J call TRBJ2-1; 8 positions match TRBD2. The CDR3 spans 16 residues. CDR1 DFQATT and CDR2 SNEGSKA come from the germline V gene (reference sequence). The chain's CDR3 is CSAGDYTGGGFNEQFF. The CDR3 nucleotides read TGCAGTGCTGGAGATTACACCGGGGGGGGCTTTAATGAGCAGTTCTTC.

V and J are TRBV15 and TRBJ2-1; a possible D gene is TRBD2 (5 bases). Germline CDR1 LNHNV, CDR2 YYDKDF (reference sequence). This CDR3 has 14 residues. V lost 5 bases and J 5 bases, leaving 13 bases between the germline ends. In DNA, the CDR3 is TGTGCCACCAGCGAGAGCCCCGGGAACAATGAGCAGTTCTTC. It translates to CATSESPGNNEQFF.

The sample holds a few counts of this clonotype. The chain couples TRBV20-1 to TRBJ2-1; 10 bases are shared with TRBD2. Trimming removed 2 bases from V and 4 bases from J; junction bases left unmatched: 2. This CDR3 has 14 residues. In germline, CDR1 is DFQATT, CDR2 SNEGSKA (reference sequence). The CDR3 nucleotides read TGCAGTGCTAGACTAGCGGGGGTATACAATGAGCAGTTCTTC. It translates to CSARLAGVYNEQFF.

V and J are TRBV28 and TRBJ2-7, with D possibly matching TRBD1 (7 bases). Judging by the DNA end, TRBJ2-5 fits better; the J call may be wrong. This CDR3 comprises 14 residues. Germline CDR1 is MDHEN and CDR2 is SYDVKM. The CDR3 reads CASSNDREVETQYF. The CDR3 region has the DNA TGTGCCAGCAGCAACGACAGGGAGGTAGAGACCCAGTACTTC.

The genes are TRBV7-2 and TRBJ2-4; maybe TRBD1 (6 bases). V gave up 4 bases and J gave up 2 bases, with 15 bases separating them. Germline CDR1 SGHTA, CDR2 FQGNSA. The CDR3 consists of 16 residues. The CDR3 DNA reads as TGTGCCAGCAGCTCCCGGACAGACACAACCAAAAACATTCAGTACTTC. Its protein product is CASSSRTDTTKNIQYF.

This sequence joins TRBV4-3 and TRBJ1-5; D is possibly TRBD1 (5 bases). The V and J ends lost 0 bases and 3 bases respectively, with 12 bases between them. The CDR3 is 16 residues long. Germline loops: CDR1 LGHNA, CDR2 YSLEER. CDR3 in DNA: TGCGCCAGCAGCCAAGACCTGACAGTCCCCAATCAGCCCCAGCATTTT. It codes for CASSQDLTVPNQPQHF.

This chain connects TRBV6-2 or TRBV6-3 to TRBJ2-1; D is ambiguous. CDR1 and CDR2 (germline): MNHEY, SVGEGT. The V gene lost 5 bases and the J gene lost 8 bases, with 7 bases spanning the gap. The CDR3 extends over 11 amino acids. CDR3 bases: TGTGCCAGCAGTCCAGAGGATGAGCAGTTCTTC. Residues: CASSPEDEQFF.

Points on this clonotype: A read error may be the cause here, since a much bigger clone is one base away. The genes are TRBV18 and TRBJ2-1; TRBD1 aligns across 9 bases. Germline V CDR1 and CDR2: KGHSH, LQKENI. The CDR3 is 15 residues long. V lost 6 bases and J lost 6; bases outside the gene matches: 9. CDR3 bases: TGTGCCAGCTCCTGGGTGGAGACAGGGGGCAATGAGCAGTTCTTC. Amino acid sequence: CASSWVETGGNEQFF.

This clonotype was seen more than once but under ten times. This chain uses TRBV2 with TRBJ1-5; TRBD1 agrees at 11 bases. The trim removed 4 bases at V and 7 bases at J, leaving 3 bases unmatched. Per the germline V gene, CDR1 is SNHLY and CDR2 is FYNNEI. The CDR3 consists of 14 residues. The CDR3 nucleotides are TGTGCCAGCAGTGGCGGGACAGGGGGGCAGCCCCAGCATTTT. Its translation: CASSGGTGGQPQHF.

This clonotype was seen just once. The chain employs TRBV10-3 and TRBJ1-2; D call uncertain. The CDR3 loop spans 14 amino acids. Germline assignment: CDR1 ENHRY and CDR2 SYGVKD. V was shortened by 5 bases and J by 7 bases, with 17 bases between the two germline ends. CDR3 DNA sequence: TGTGCCATCAGTCTCTCCCAGGAGGGCAGTGGCTACACCTTC. Its protein product is CAISLSQEGSGYTF.

The J gene is TRBJ2-1, the V gene TRBV11-2; 11 bases are a match to TRBD2. V was clipped by 4 bases and J by 7 bases; unmatched bases: 6. Germline lookup yields CDR1 SGHAT and CDR2 FQNNGV. This CDR3 comprises 15 residues. CDR3 protein: CASSYIAGGRNEQFF. The CDR3 DNA reads as TGTGCCAGCAGCTACATAGCGGGGGGGCGGAATGAGCAGTTCTTC.

Turning to this clonotype: The junction departs from germline at one end; a sequencing error may be responsible. The rearrangement uses TRBV10-3 and TRBJ2-2; D remains ambiguous. Germline V lookup: CDR1 ENHRY, CDR2 SYGVKD. The CDR3 spans 17 residues. Here the CDR3 reads CAISEEYRSRDTGELFF. The CDR3, as DNA: TGCGCCATCAGTGAGGAATACAGATCAAGGGACACCGGGGAGCTGTTTTTT.

The CDR3 DNA is TGCAGCGGGGGGGAGGATGAGCAGTTCTTC. It is translated as CSGGEDEQFF. The chain couples TRBV29-1 to TRBJ2-1, with D possibly being TRBD2 (6 bases). V gave up 7 bases and J gave up 8 bases, with 9 bases separating them. CDR1 and CDR2 from the germline V gene are SQVTM and ANQGSEA. The CDR3 is made up of 10 amino acids.

The J gene is TRBJ1-6, the V gene TRBV20-1; TRBD1 matches at 10 bases. The CDR3 is made up of 16 amino acids. Germline V gene sequence: CDR1 DFQATT, CDR2 SNEGSKA (reference sequence). V shed 2 bases, J shed 9 bases, and the junction held 10 bases outside the gene matches. The CDR3, as DNA: TGCAGTGCTAGACACGGGGGACAGGGGCCCGGTTCACCCCTCCACTTT. This encodes CSARHGGQGPGSPLHF.

The table lists this clonotype with a few counts. This chain links TRBV27 with TRBJ2-7; 11 nucleotides line up with TRBD1. V shed 0 bases, J shed 4 bases, and the junction held 11 bases outside the gene matches. The CDR3 is 18 amino acids. The germline gives CDR1 MNHEY, CDR2 SMNVEV (reference sequence). The CDR3 DNA is TGTGCCAGCAGTTTATCGATAAAGTGGACAGGGGGCGCGTACGAGCAGTACTTC. Residues: CASSLSIKWTGGAYEQYF.

This chain uses TRBV5-4 with TRBJ2-7; D is possibly TRBD1 (6 bases). The CDR3 has 15 residues. The germline V and J ends were trimmed by 4 bases and 7 bases, with 21 bases remaining between them. Germline-derived CDR1 and CDR2 are SGHNT and YYREEE (reference sequence). This CDR3 reads CASSLTGSPFAEQYF. The CDR3 DNA follows: TGTGCCAGCAGCCTTACAGGGAGTCCCTTTGCGGAGCAGTACTTC.